Each of the 29 T cell receptor beta chains below was sequenced from the same sample in a study of OX40 agonist ivuxolimab in advanced cancers. The method was immunoSEQ multiplex PCR; TCRdb's version includes in-frame clones alone and lacks a portion of them. The sample shows 75,000 to 100,000 clones, 75% to 95% of them seen only once. The specimen comprised CD4+ or CD8+ T cells sorted from blood, sampled in a trial of the OX40 agonist ivuxolimab. The origin of the receptors is an adult with an advanced solid tumor such as melanoma, head and neck, liver or kidney cancer.

The chain combines TRBV4-1 with TRBJ2-5; tentative D call: TRBD1 (7 bases). In germline, CDR1 is MGHRA, CDR2 YSYEKL. Trimming cost V 1 base and J 5 bases, with 17 bases left between them. The CDR3 is 16 residues long. CDR3 nucleotides: TGCGCCAGCAGCCAAGGGGGCGGGACAGCGATTGAGACCCAGTACTTC. Its translation is CASSQGGGTAIETQYF.

The rearrangement uses TRBV9 and TRBJ1-3, with D perhaps TRBD1 (5 bases). CDR1 and CDR2 (germline): SGDLS, YYNGEE. V was shortened by 4 bases and J by 2 bases, with 13 bases between the two germline ends. The CDR3 is 15 residues long. For the CDR3, the DNA is TGTGCCAGCAGCCCGGGGGGAGGGGCTGGAAACACCATATATTTT. It yields the protein CASSPGGGAGNTIYF.

The V call is TRBV7-2, the J call TRBJ2-2; maybe TRBD1 (6 bases). Germline V CDR1 and CDR2: SGHTA, FQGNSA. Trimming stripped 5 bases from V and 1 base from J, with 11 bases between. The CDR3 length is 15 residues. CDR3 protein: CASSPDRKNTGELFF. CDR3 nucleotide sequence: TGTGCCAGCAGCCCCGACAGGAAGAACACCGGGGAGCTGTTTTTT.

V usage is TRBV7-8 and J usage is TRBJ1-3, with 8 bases lining up with TRBD1. Germline V CDR1 and CDR2: SGHVS, FQNEAQ. V shed 10 bases, J shed 3 bases, and the junction held 11 bases outside the gene matches. CDR3 length equals 15 residues. The CDR3 coding sequence is TGTGCCACCGGACAGGGTCGCGGGTATGGAAACACCATATATTTT. This translates into CATGQGRGYGNTIYF.

The rearrangement joins TRBV19 to TRBJ2-3; D is unclear. Between the trimmed V and J ends, which lost 5 bases and 1 base, there was a span of 13 bases. Germline values: CDR1 LNHDA, CDR2 SQIVND (reference sequence). The CDR3 is 15 residues long. This CDR3 reads CASSFRLVGTDTQYF. The CDR3 DNA sequence: TGTGCCAGTAGTTTCAGACTTGTGGGCACAGATACGCAGTATTTT.

The gene calls are TRBV19 and TRBJ2-2; TRBD1 aligns across 10 bases. This CDR3 has 16 amino acids. V trimming: 4 bases; J trimming: 5 bases; junction bases outside the gene matches: 7. Germline values: CDR1 LNHDA, CDR2 SQIVND (reference sequence). In DNA form, the CDR3 reads TGTGCCAGTAGTAATGACAGGGGGCGATTGACCGGGGAGCTGTTTTTT. It yields the protein CASSNDRGRLTGELFF. The full variable domain, rest sourced from reference TRBV19 and TRBJ2-2, is DGGITQSPKYLFRKEGQNVTLSCEQNLNHDAMYWYRQDPGQGLRLIYYSQIVNDFQKGDIAEGYSVSREKKESFPLTVTSAQKNPTAFYLCASSNDRGRLTGELFFGEGSRLTVL.

V gene TRBV7-3 combines with J gene TRBJ2-2, with D tentatively TRBD2 (6 bases). CDR1 is SGHTA and CDR2 is FQGTGA in the germline V gene. The CDR3 loop spans 14 amino acids. Trimming took 2 bases from V and 7 from J, leaving 11 bases between them. CDR3 residues: CASSLGGRDGELFF. The CDR3 bases are TGTGCCAGCAGCTTAGGAGGGCGTGACGGGGAGCTGTTTTTT.

This chain connects TRBV27 to TRBJ1-4, with D uncertain. The CDR3 loop spans 15 amino acids. Germline V gene data show CDR1 as MNHEY and CDR2 as SMNVEV (reference sequence). V dropped 0 bases and J dropped 5 bases, with 10 bases sitting between them. Here the CDR3 reads CASSLSRRKNEKLFF. In DNA, the CDR3 is TGTGCCAGCAGTTTATCGAGGCGGAAAAATGAAAAACTGTTTTTT.

The rearrangement joins TRBV28 to TRBJ1-5; 8 bases fit TRBD1. The CDR3 length is 15 residues. Germline CDR1 MDHEN, CDR2 SYDVKM. The V and J ends lost 3 bases and 6 bases, in that order; junction bases with no gene match: 7. The CDR3 here is CASSFEQGAVQPQHF. In DNA, the CDR3 is TGTGCCAGCAGTTTTGAGCAGGGGGCCGTTCAGCCCCAGCATTTT.

The chain carries TRBV10-3 and TRBJ1-1, with unresolved D. V lost 3 bases and J 0 bases, leaving 14 bases between the germline ends. Germline CDR1 and CDR2: ENHRY and SYGVKD. The CDR3 contains 16 residues. CDR3 coding DNA: TGTGCCATCAGTGACGACTCCAGAACTTTGAACACTGAAGCTTTCTTT. It is translated as CAISDDSRTLNTEAFF.

In nucleotides, the CDR3 is TGCGCCAGCAGTGCCAGGACAGGGGGTTACAATGAGCAGTTCTTC. Amino acid sequence: CASSARTGGYNEQFF. J is TRBJ2-1 and V is TRBV10-1; 10 bases map to TRBD1. This CDR3 spans 15 amino acids. From germline, CDR1 is WNHNN and CDR2 SYGVQD (reference sequence). V shed 4 bases, J shed 4 bases, and the junction held 4 bases outside the gene matches.

The V gene is TRBV7-3, the J gene TRBJ2-3; 9 bases map to TRBD1. Germline-derived CDR1 and CDR2 are SGHTA and FQGTGA. The CDR3 is made up of 15 amino acids. Losses at the gene ends were 2 bases for V and 6 bases for J; bases not matched to a gene: 6. The CDR3 sequence is CASSLGGTGKDTQYF. In nucleotides, the CDR3 is TGTGCCAGCAGCTTAGGCGGGACAGGGAAGGATACGCAGTATTTT. The variable domain in full, completed from reference TRBV7-3 and TRBJ2-3, reads GAGVSQTPSNKVTEKGKYVELRCDPISGHTALYWYRQSLGQGPEFLIYFQGTGAADDSGLPNDRFFAVRPEGSVSTLKIQRTERGDSAVYLCASSLGGTGKDTQYFGPGTRLTVL.

The V and J genes are TRBV7-3 and TRBJ2-1; no reliable D call. The CDR3 totals 12 residues. V was cut by 2 bases and J by 7 bases, with 6 bases left in between. Per the germline V gene, CDR1 is SGHTA and CDR2 is FQGTGA. CDR3 nucleotide sequence: TGTGCCAGCAGCTTAGTGGGAAATGAGCAGTTCTTC. Translated: CASSLVGNEQFF.

V is TRBV6-5 and J is TRBJ2-1; 10 nucleotides line up with TRBD2. The germline V gene encodes CDR1 MNHEY and CDR2 SVGAGI. After removal of 3 bases from V and 4 bases from J, the junction contained 3 bases not matched to a gene. This CDR3 region has 15 residues. CDR3 residues: CASSYSGRTYNEQFF. In DNA, the CDR3 is TGTGCCAGCAGTTATAGCGGGAGGACTTACAATGAGCAGTTCTTC.

As to this clone: One junction end disagrees with the germline gene, perhaps due to a read error. The rearrangement joins TRBV28 to TRBJ1-3, with D possibly TRBD1 on 5 matching bases. Germline loops: CDR1 MDHEN, CDR2 SYDVKM. The length of the CDR3 is 15 residues. This chain's CDR3 is CASSFHTGRGSTIYF. The DNA for the CDR3 is TGTGCCAGCAGTTTCCACACGGGGAGGGGAAGCACCATATATTTT.

The chain employs TRBV18 and TRBJ1-2; D not resolved. CDR3 length: 15 residues. Germline CDR1 KGHSH, CDR2 LQKENI. Trimming removed 0 bases at V and 4 bases at J, with 12 bases between. The CDR3: CASSPPGFQSYGYTF. The CDR3, as DNA: TGTGCCAGCTCACCACCCGGATTTCAGTCCTATGGCTACACCTTC. The full variable domain, in which reference TRBV18 and TRBJ1-2 provide the parts outside the CDR3, is NAGVMQNPRHLVRRRGQEARLRCSPMKGHSHVYWYRQLPEEGLKFMVYLQKENIIDESGMPKERFSAEFPKEGPSILRIQQVVRGDSAAYFCASSPPGFQSYGYTFGSGTRLTVV.

In DNA, the CDR3 is TGTGCCAGCAGCTTAGAGAGGGGGGGATACAATGAGCAGTTCTTC. This translates into CASSLERGGYNEQFF. The V and J genes are TRBV7-9 and TRBJ2-1, with D possibly matching TRBD2 (7 bases). The germline V gene has CDR1 SEHNR and CDR2 FQNEAQ (reference sequence). This CDR3 contains 15 residues. V dropped 1 base and J dropped 4 bases, with 11 bases sitting between them.

As to this clone: Distinct nucleotide sequences in the sample also encode this CDR3. The V and J genes are TRBV5-1 and TRBJ2-3, with TRBD2 matching over 9 bases. Germline V lookup: CDR1 SGHRS, CDR2 YFSETQ. CDR3 length: 16 residues. J lost 0 bases, V lost 0 bases, and 2 bases had no gene match. CDR3 loop: CASSLDLAGSTDTQYF. In nucleotides, the CDR3 is TGCGCCAGCAGCTTGGACCTAGCGGGAAGCACAGATACGCAGTATTTT.

The CDR3 bases are TGTGCCAGCACCCGTCAGGCAGGAGAGACCCAGTACTTC. Protein product: CASTRQAGETQYF. The V gene is TRBV16, the J gene TRBJ2-5; D is unclear. Trimming left V 7 bases short and J 4 bases short, with 13 bases between. Germline lookup yields CDR1 KGHSY and CDR2 FQNENV. There are 13 residues in the CDR3.

The V call is TRBV5-1, the J call TRBJ2-5; D is unclear. The V end was cut by 1 base, the J end by 3 bases, with 1 base between. The CDR3 is 11 amino acids. The germline V gene has CDR1 SGHRS and CDR2 YFSETQ. For the CDR3, the DNA is TGCGCCAGCAGCTTGAAAGAGACCCAGTACTTC. Its protein is CASSLKETQYF.

This chain uses TRBV4-1 with TRBJ2-2; 7 bases agree with TRBD1. Per germline, CDR1 MGHRA and CDR2 YSYEKL. J lost 7 bases, V lost 4 bases, and 6 bases had no gene match. There are 14 residues in the CDR3. The CDR3 coding sequence is TGCGCCAGCAGCCGCACAGGGGTTCACGGGGAGCTGTTTTTT. This translates into CASSRTGVHGELFF.

The chain couples TRBV4-3 to TRBJ1-5; possibly TRBD1 for D (6 bases). Germline values: CDR1 LGHNA, CDR2 YSLEER. Trimming removed 7 bases at V and 0 bases at J, with 16 bases between. The CDR3 loop spans 16 amino acids. The CDR3 is CASNKGGRYSNQPQHF. The CDR3 DNA reads as TGCGCCAGCAATAAAGGGGGGCGTTATAGCAATCAGCCCCAGCATTTT.

J is TRBJ2-5 and V is TRBV4-3; possible D gene TRBD1, 5 bases. In germline, CDR1 is LGHNA, CDR2 YSLEER. The CDR3 totals 13 residues. Trimming pared 4 bases from V and 4 bases from J, leaving 10 bases between. The CDR3 protein is CASSRTMGETQYF. DNA of the CDR3: TGCGCCAGCAGCCGGACAATGGGAGAGACCCAGTACTTC.

The chain links TRBV15 to TRBJ2-1; either TRBD1 or TRBD2 may fit D (7 bases each). The germline CDR1 and CDR2 sequences are LNHNV and YYDKDF (reference sequence). V lost 0 bases to trimming and J lost 6 bases, with 21 bases between them. The CDR3 totals 18 residues. CDR3 sequence: CATSRDLTSRQGGNEQFF. In DNA form, the CDR3 reads TGTGCCACCAGCAGAGATTTGACTAGCAGGCAGGGGGGCAATGAGCAGTTCTTC.

The genes are TRBV9 and TRBJ2-5, with D tentatively TRBD2 (5 bases). Per the germline V gene, CDR1 is SGDLS and CDR2 is YYNGEE. The CDR3 is made up of 15 amino acids. V lost 0 bases, J lost 1 base, and 10 bases lay in between. The CDR3 loop is CASSVDTGIQETQYF. The CDR3 DNA follows: TGTGCCAGCAGCGTAGACACGGGGATCCAAGAGACCCAGTACTTC.

This clone occurred once. J is TRBJ2-1 and V is TRBV9, with 8 bases that match TRBD1. Per the germline V gene, CDR1 is SGDLS and CDR2 is YYNGEE. The CDR3 extends over 15 amino acids. Unmatched junction bases numbered 6, after V lost 0 bases and J lost 7 bases. For the CDR3, the DNA is TGTGCCAGCAGCGTAGAGGCAGGGGGCTGGAATGAGCAGTTCTTC. Translation gives CASSVEAGGWNEQFF.

This sequence joins TRBV6-5 and TRBJ2-7; the D is unclear. CDR1 and CDR2 (germline): MNHEY, SVGAGI. The CDR3 spans 12 residues. The V and J ends lost 5 bases and 3 bases respectively, with 8 bases between them. The CDR3, as DNA: TGTGCCAGCAGTCCAAGCTACTACGAGCAGTACTTC. It specifies CASSPSYYEQYF.

V gene TRBV2 combines with J gene TRBJ2-4; 7 bases are a match to TRBD1. The germline V gene encodes CDR1 SNHLY and CDR2 FYNNEI. V was clipped by 2 bases and J by 8 bases; unmatched bases: 6. This CDR3 is 14 amino acids long. The CDR3: CASSEQGVGYIQYF. DNA for the CDR3: TGTGCCAGCAGTGAACAGGGGGTGGGATACATTCAGTACTTC.

With respect to this clone: This CDR3 fails to terminate in the conserved phenylalanine or tryptophan, so it likely reflects a read error. The chain is built from TRBV6-5 and TRBJ1-1, with a possible D match to TRBD1 (5 bases). Trimming pared 0 bases from V and 2 bases from J, leaving 13 bases between. Germline values: CDR1 MNHEY, CDR2 SVGAGI. The CDR3 has 16 residues. The CDR3 is CASSYSIGAFNTEAFL. Here the CDR3 DNA reads TGTGCCAGCAGTTACTCGATAGGGGCTTTCAACACTGAAGCTTTCCTT.